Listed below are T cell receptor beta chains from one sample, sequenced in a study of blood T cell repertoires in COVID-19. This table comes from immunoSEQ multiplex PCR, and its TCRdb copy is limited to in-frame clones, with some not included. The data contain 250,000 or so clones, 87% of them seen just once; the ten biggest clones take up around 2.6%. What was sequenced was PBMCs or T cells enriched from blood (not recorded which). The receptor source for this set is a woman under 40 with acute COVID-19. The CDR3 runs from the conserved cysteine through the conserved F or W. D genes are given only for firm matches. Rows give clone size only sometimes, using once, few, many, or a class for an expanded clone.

CASSAWTVGGYTF,TGTGCCAGCAGCGCATGGACAGTTGGTGGCTACACCTTC,TRBV9,TRBJ1-2,NA,NA
CASSLTRNGELFF,TGTGCCAGCAGCTTGACGCGGAACGGGGAGCTGTTTTTT,TRBV11-3,TRBJ2-2,NA,NA
CASSQDRTFKANVLTF,TGCGCCAGCAGCCAAGATAGAACCTTTAAGGCCAACGTCCTGACTTTC,TRBV4-1,TRBJ2-6,NA,NA
CASSYSEGNYGYTF,TGTGCCAGCAGTTACAGTGAGGGTAACTATGGCTACACCTTC,TRBV6-5,TRBJ1-2,NA,once
CASSLAGGGETQYF,TGTGCCAGCAGCTTAGCAGGGGGAGGAGAGACCCAGTACTTC,TRBV11-2,TRBJ2-5,NA,NA
CASSQNRGESITEAFF,TGTGCCAGCAGCCAAAACAGGGGGGAGAGTATCACTGAAGCTTTCTTT,TRBV14,TRBJ1-1,TRBD1,NA
CAISELGTENTEAFF,TGTGCCATCAGTGAGTTAGGGACAGAGAACACTGAAGCTTTCTTT,TRBV10-3,TRBJ1-1,TRBD1,NA
CASSVRGTPNTGELFF,TGTGCCAGCAGCGTTCGGGGGACCCCGAACACCGGGGAGCTGTTTTTT,TRBV9,TRBJ2-2,NA,NA
CASSPSDQPQHF,TGTGCCAGCAGCCCCTCCGATCAGCCCCAGCATTTT,TRBV7-9,TRBJ1-5,NA,NA
CASSYGEANTEAFF,TGTGCCAGCAGTTACGGGGAGGCGAACACTGAAGCTTTCTTT,TRBV6-5,TRBJ1-1,NA,NA
CASSYPPRQHYGYTF,TGTGCCAGCAGTTACCCCCCCCGACAGCACTATGGCTACACCTTC,TRBV6-2/TRBV6-3,TRBJ1-2,NA,NA
CASSLHRGSGETQYF,TGTGCCAGCAGCCTCCACAGGGGGTCAGGAGAGACCCAGTACTTC,TRBV9,TRBJ2-5,TRBD1,once
CASSFDTAEAFF,TGTGCCAGCAGCTTTGACACAGCTGAAGCTTTCTTT,TRBV7-8,TRBJ1-1,NA,NA
CASTLAGEQYF,TGTGCCAGCACCCTCGCCGGGGAGCAGTACTTC,TRBV27,TRBJ2-7,NA,once